This TCR beta chain was identified during a study of cytomegalovirus exposure and HLA in healthy donors. The PCR ran on 60 Vbeta and 13 Jbeta primers. Sequencing was performed with immunoSEQ multiplex PCR; in TCRdb, only in-frame clones are kept and a portion is missing. The table lists 190,000 or so clones. The source of this sequence is a boy younger than 18 in good health and CMV-seronegative. Material: PBMCs.

CDR3 sequence (DNA): TGTGCCAGCAGCTTGATAGGCAGGGGCAACGAGCAGTACTTC. Amino acid sequence: CASSLIGRGNEQYF. This chain connects TRBV5-4 to TRBJ2-7; TRBD1 might be the D (6 bases). Trimming removed 1 base from V and 5 bases from J, with 13 bases in between. This CDR3 has 14 residues. Germline V gene sequence: CDR1 SGHNT, CDR2 YYREEE (reference sequence). Combining the CDR3 with reference TRBV5-4 and TRBJ2-7 gives the whole variable domain ETGVTQSPTHLIKTRGQQVTLRCSSQSGHNTVSWYQQALGQGPQFIFQYYREEENGRGNFPPRFSGLQFPNYSSELNVNALELDDSALYLCASSLIGRGNEQYFGPGTRLTVT.